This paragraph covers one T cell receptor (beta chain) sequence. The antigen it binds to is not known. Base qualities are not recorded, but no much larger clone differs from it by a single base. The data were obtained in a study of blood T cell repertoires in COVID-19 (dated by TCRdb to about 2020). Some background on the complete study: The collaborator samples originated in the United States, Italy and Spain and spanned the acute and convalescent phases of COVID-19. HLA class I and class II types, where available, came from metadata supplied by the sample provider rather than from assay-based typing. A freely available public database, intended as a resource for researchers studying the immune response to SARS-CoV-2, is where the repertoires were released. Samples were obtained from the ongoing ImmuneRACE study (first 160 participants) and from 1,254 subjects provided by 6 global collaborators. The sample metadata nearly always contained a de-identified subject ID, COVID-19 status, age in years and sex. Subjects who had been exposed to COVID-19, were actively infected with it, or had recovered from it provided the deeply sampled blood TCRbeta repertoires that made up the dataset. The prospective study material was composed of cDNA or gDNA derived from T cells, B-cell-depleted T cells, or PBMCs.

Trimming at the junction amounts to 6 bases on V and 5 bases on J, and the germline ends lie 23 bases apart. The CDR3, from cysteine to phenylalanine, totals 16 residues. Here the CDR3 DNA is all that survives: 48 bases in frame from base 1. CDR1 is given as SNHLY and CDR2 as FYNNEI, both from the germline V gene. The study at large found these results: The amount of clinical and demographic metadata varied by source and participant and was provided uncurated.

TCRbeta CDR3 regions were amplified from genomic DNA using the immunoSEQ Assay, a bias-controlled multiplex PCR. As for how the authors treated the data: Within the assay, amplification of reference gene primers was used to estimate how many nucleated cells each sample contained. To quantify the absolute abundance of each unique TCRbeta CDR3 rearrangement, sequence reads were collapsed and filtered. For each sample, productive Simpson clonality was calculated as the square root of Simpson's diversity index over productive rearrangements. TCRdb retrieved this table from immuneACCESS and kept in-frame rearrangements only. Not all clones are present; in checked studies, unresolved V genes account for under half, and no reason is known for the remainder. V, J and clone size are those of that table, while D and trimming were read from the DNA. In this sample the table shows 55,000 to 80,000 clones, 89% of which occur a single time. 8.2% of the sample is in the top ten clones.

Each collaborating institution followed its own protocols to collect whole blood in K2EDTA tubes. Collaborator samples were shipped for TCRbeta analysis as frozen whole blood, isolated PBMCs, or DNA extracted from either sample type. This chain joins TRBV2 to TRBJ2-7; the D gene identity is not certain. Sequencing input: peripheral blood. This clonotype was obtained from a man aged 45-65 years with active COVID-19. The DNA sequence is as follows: TGTGCCAGCAGCCGGTCCTCGGCGGCAATTCTCAACGAGCAGTACTTC. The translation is CASSRSSAAILNEQYF.